This T cell receptor (beta chain) was sequenced during a study of Graves' ophthalmopathy and Graves' hyperthyroidism. TCR beta CDR3 amplification used RNA transcripts. RT-PCR with HTBI primers came first, then second-round multiplex PCR. TCRdb ran MiXCR on the multiplex PCR reads and lists one entry per CDR3 protein. The data show about 640,000 distinct CDR3 sequences, more than 40% seen once. The CDR3 length is 13 residues. Trimming cost V 7 bases and J 11 bases, with 15 bases left between them. This sequence joins TRBV12-3 or TRBV12-4 and TRBJ2-6; TRBD2 might be the D (5 bases). The clonotype originates from an adult man with Graves' ophthalmopathy. Sequencing input: peripheral blood. The CDR3 nucleotides are TGTGCCAGCACCCCTCGAGGCGGGCACGTCCTGACTTTC. Encoded protein: CASTPRGGHVLTF.